This T cell receptor beta chain was profiled in a study of blood T cell repertoires in COVID-19. At the level of the study: Some COVID-19 samples were acute and others convalescent; all came from the United States, Italy and Spain. T cells, B-cell-depleted T cells, or PBMCs provided the cDNA or gDNA that served as material.

As processed by the authors: By means of reference gene primer amplification, nucleated cell counts were estimated. The data were produced by immunoSEQ multiplex PCR, yet TCRdb's version contains in-frame clones alone and is incomplete. V, J and clone size derive from that table, while D and trimming were established from the DNA sequence. The table has some 170,000 clones, 75% to 80% seen once. The V segment lost 5 bases and the J segment 8 bases; nucleotides outside the gene matches: 12. CDR1 and CDR2 from the germline V gene are LNHDA and SQIVND (reference sequence). The CDR3 is made up of 15 amino acids.

The source is a woman aged 45-60 years with active or convalescent COVID-19. The sequenced sample consisted of peripheral blood. This rearrangement joins TRBV19 to TRBJ2-1, with TRBD1 matching over 7 bases. The CDR3: CASSPDRVEFDEQFF. Written as DNA, the CDR3 is TGTGCCAGTAGTCCTGACAGGGTTGAGTTCGATGAGCAGTTCTTC.